These 27 T cell receptor beta chains originate from one sample sequenced in a study of blood T cell repertoires in COVID-19. Clones were sequenced by immunoSEQ multiplex PCR, and TCRdb holds only the in-frame ones, with some missing. The sample consists of about 180,000 clones, roughly 85% of them appearing once. Source material: peripheral blood. These receptors were obtained from a man between 50 and 59 years old with active or convalescent COVID-19.

The chain has TRBV18 and TRBJ2-3; 12 positions match TRBD2. Per the germline V gene, CDR1 is KGHSH and CDR2 is LQKENI. CDR3 length equals 19 residues. The V and J ends lost 3 bases and 0 bases, in that order; junction bases with no gene match: 10. The CDR3 DNA reads TGTGCCAGCTCACCTAATATCGAGACTAGCGGGAGTAGCACAGATACGCAGTATTTT. Residues: CASSPNIETSGSSTDTQYF.

This clone was seen once. V usage is TRBV27 and J usage is TRBJ2-1, with a tentative D call TRBD2 (6 bases). The CDR3 length is 14 residues. Germline V gene lookup returns CDR1 MNHEY and CDR2 SMNVEV (reference sequence). V was shortened by 6 bases and J by 6 bases, with 15 bases between the two germline ends. Here the CDR3 reads CASRPISGGNEQFF. The DNA of the CDR3 is TGTGCCAGCAGACCGATTTCCGGGGGCAATGAGCAGTTCTTC.

The rearrangement uses TRBV11-3 and TRBJ2-1; TRBD1 aligns across 8 bases. The J segment lost 4 bases and the V segment lost 5 bases, leaving 1 base of the junction unmatched. The CDR3 sequence is 13 residues long. In germline, CDR1 is SGHNT, CDR2 YENEEA. The CDR3 coding sequence is TGTGCCAGCAGCAGACAGGGGTACAATGAGCAGTTCTTC. Residues: CASSRQGYNEQFF.

The chain couples TRBV18 to TRBJ2-3, with D maybe TRBD2 (6 bases). Trimming removed 0 bases at V and 5 bases at J, with 9 bases between. CDR3 length equals 14 residues. The germline gives CDR1 KGHSH, CDR2 LQKENI. CDR3 amino acids: CASSPPWRGDTQYF. The CDR3 DNA follows: TGTGCCAGCTCACCACCGTGGAGGGGAGATACGCAGTATTTT.

The chain carries TRBV5-5 and TRBJ2-7; TRBD1 matches 7 bases. The CDR3 loop spans 13 amino acids. J was trimmed by 6 bases and V by 1 base; bases with no gene match: 4. Germline V gene data show CDR1 as SGHKS and CDR2 as YYEKEE (reference sequence). CDR3 DNA sequence: TGTGCCAGCAGCTTGACAGGGGAAGCCGAGCAGTACTTC. The encoded protein is CASSLTGEAEQYF.

The chain employs TRBV6-1 and TRBJ1-3; possible D gene TRBD1, 5 bases. Germline V gene sequence: CDR1 MNHNS, CDR2 SASEGT. The germline V and J ends were trimmed by 1 base and 0 bases, with 16 bases remaining between them. The CDR3 loop spans 18 amino acids. The CDR3 loop reads CASSEGGGTGPSGNTIYF. Here the CDR3 DNA reads TGTGCCAGCAGTGAAGGGGGCGGAACAGGACCCTCTGGAAACACCATATATTTT.

The V gene is TRBV7-9, the J gene TRBJ1-2, with 8 bases fitting TRBD1. CDR1 and CDR2 (germline): SEHNR, FQNEAQ (reference sequence). Unmatched junction bases numbered 5, after V lost 1 base and J lost 7 bases. This CDR3 spans 14 amino acids. The CDR3 region has the DNA TGTGCCAGCAGCTTAGTACCAGGGGGCTCTGGCTACACCTTC. Amino acid sequence: CASSLVPGGSGYTF.

The CDR3 reads CAWNSLGTVNEKLFF. The CDR3 DNA is TGTGCCTGGAATTCGTTAGGGACAGTAAATGAAAAACTGTTTTTT. The chain couples TRBV30 to TRBJ1-4, with 7 bases fitting TRBD1. V gave up 4 bases and J gave up 5 bases; unmatched junction bases: 10. Germline V gene sequence: CDR1 GTSNPN, CDR2 SVGIG (reference sequence). There are 15 residues in the CDR3.

The chain combines TRBV19 with TRBJ2-2, with 7 bases that match TRBD2. The germline V gene encodes CDR1 LNHDA and CDR2 SQIVND (reference sequence). Unmatched junction bases numbered 10, after V lost 6 bases and J lost 3 bases. CDR3 length equals 16 residues. CDR3 sequence (DNA): TGTGCCAGTAGATTCCCAGGACTAGGAGACACCGGGGAGCTGTTTTTT. This sequence encodes CASRFPGLGDTGELFF.

V usage is TRBV11-3 and J usage is TRBJ2-2; TRBD2 matches at 12 bases. Germline CDR1 and CDR2: SGHNT and YENEEA. The V gene end was trimmed by 4 bases and the J gene end by 7 bases; junction bases not matched to a gene: 10. This CDR3 is built from 17 residues. CDR3 sequence: CASSYRTSGKTDGELFF. CDR3 coding DNA: TGTGCCAGCAGCTATCGGACTAGCGGGAAGACGGACGGGGAGCTGTTTTTT.

This chain connects TRBV3-1 (or the pseudogene TRBV3-2) to TRBJ1-1; 8 bases fit TRBD1. The germline gives CDR1 LGHDT, CDR2 YNNKEL (reference sequence). The CDR3 has 15 residues. V dropped 4 bases and J dropped 6; count of bases not matched to a gene: 10. The CDR3 loop is CASSLSSTGAAEAFF. The CDR3 coding sequence is TGTGCCAGCAGCCTAAGTTCGACAGGGGCGGCTGAAGCTTTCTTT.

The V and J genes are TRBV6-5 and TRBJ2-1; no firm D call. The germline CDR1 and CDR2 sequences are MNHEY and SVGAGI. The V gene lost 7 bases and the J gene lost 6 bases, with 7 bases spanning the gap. This CDR3 comprises 11 residues. CDR3 DNA: TGTGCCAGCAACAACGCCAATGAGCAGTTCTTC. The encoded protein is CASNNANEQFF.

The rearrangement links TRBV16 to TRBJ2-1; 10 nucleotides line up with TRBD1. CDR3 length equals 15 residues. Germline-derived CDR1 and CDR2 are KGHSY and FQNENV. Trimming took 7 bases from V and 5 from J; bases not matched to a gene: 8. The CDR3, as DNA: TGTGCCAGCAACGACCGGGACAGGGGCCACAATGAGCAGTTCTTC. Protein: CASNDRDRGHNEQFF.

The chain links TRBV6-5 to TRBJ1-6; 7 nucleotides agree with TRBD1. The J segment lost 7 bases and the V segment lost 5 bases, leaving 5 bases of the junction unmatched. Germline-derived CDR1 and CDR2 are MNHEY and SVGAGI. This CDR3 is 14 amino acids long. CDR3 region: CASSLTGNNSPLHF. The DNA of the CDR3 is TGTGCCAGCAGTCTGACAGGGAACAATTCACCCCTCCACTTT.

This chain joins TRBV19 and TRBJ1-4, with 10 bases lining up with TRBD1. Germline CDR1 reads LNHDA; CDR2 reads SQIVND (reference sequence). V trimming: 4 bases; J trimming: 2 bases; junction bases outside the gene matches: 1. The CDR3 runs to 15 residues. CDR3 amino acids: CASSRTGGTNEKLFF. The CDR3 coding sequence is TGTGCCAGTAGTAGGACAGGGGGGACTAATGAAAAACTGTTTTTT.

J is TRBJ2-7 and V is TRBV19, with 7 bases aligning to TRBD1. This CDR3 is built from 13 residues. V shed 0 bases, J shed 4 bases, and the junction held 0 bases outside the gene matches. Germline CDR1 and CDR2: LNHDA and SQIVND (reference sequence). The CDR3 sequence: CASSIDRGYEQYF. The CDR3 nucleotides are TGTGCCAGTAGTATAGACAGGGGGTACGAGCAGTACTTC.

This clone showed up just a few times. The J gene is TRBJ1-6, the V gene TRBV2; maybe TRBD1 (5 bases). The CDR3 runs 16 residues. In germline, CDR1 is SNHLY, CDR2 FYNNEI. The germline V and J ends were trimmed by 11 bases and 5 bases, with 22 bases remaining between them. This chain's CDR3 is CAGIGRRGENNSPLHF. The CDR3 DNA sequence: TGTGCCGGAATCGGGCGGCGGGGCGAGAATAATTCACCCCTCCACTTT.

On this clone itself: The same CDR3 can be traced to other DNA sequences in this sample. The gene calls are TRBV28 and TRBJ1-2; D not resolved. Germline V gene sequence: CDR1 MDHEN, CDR2 SYDVKM. The V end lost 4 bases, the J end lost 8 bases, and 8 bases lay between the germline ends. The CDR3 totals 11 residues. CDR3: CASSSLRGYTF. The CDR3 DNA reads TGTGCCAGCAGTTCACTCCGGGGCTACACCTTC.

The chain uses TRBV28 and TRBJ1-2; D is unclear. Germline V lookup: CDR1 MDHEN, CDR2 SYDVKM. This CDR3 contains 14 residues. V shed 4 bases and J shed 2 bases, with 11 bases lying between them. CDR3 DNA sequence: TGTGCCAGCAGTTCCCCGTCGAGAAACTATGGCTACACCTTC. This codes for CASSSPSRNYGYTF.

The rearrangement joins TRBV27 to TRBJ2-3; 8 bases agree with TRBD2. CDR1 and CDR2 from the germline V gene are MNHEY and SMNVEV (reference sequence). V lost 1 base to trimming and J lost 3 bases; unmatched junction nucleotides: 6. The CDR3 contains 16 residues. The CDR3 coding sequence is TGTGCCAGCAGTTTATTTGGGACTAGGTGGACAGATACGCAGTATTTT. It is translated as CASSLFGTRWTDTQYF.

The V and J genes are TRBV10-3 and TRBJ2-3; weak D call: TRBD1 (6 bases). Per germline, CDR1 ENHRY and CDR2 SYGVKD. The CDR3 is 15 amino acids. V lost 10 bases to trimming and J lost 2 bases, with 19 bases between them. The CDR3 coding sequence is TGTGCCACCGACGATTTACAGGGTCTCACAGATACGCAGTATTTT. Protein product: CATDDLQGLTDTQYF.

The chain carries TRBV7-2 and TRBJ1-2, with D possibly being TRBD1 (5 bases). The germline V and J ends were trimmed by 2 bases and 7 bases, with 5 bases remaining between them. CDR3 length: 11 residues. The germline CDR1 and CDR2 sequences are SGHTA and FQGNSA. The CDR3 DNA sequence: TGTGCCAGCAGCTTAAGGGGTGGCTACACCTTC. Translation: CASSLRGGYTF.

The chain employs TRBV7-6 and TRBJ2-7; D is perhaps TRBD1 (5 bases). The germline gives CDR1 SGHVS, CDR2 FNYEAQ. The CDR3 has 19 residues. V was shortened by 0 bases and J by 2 bases, with 23 bases between the two germline ends. The CDR3 sequence: CASSLAAGLGAGSPYEQYF. The CDR3 DNA follows: TGTGCCAGCAGCTTAGCGGCTGGGTTAGGCGCAGGGTCTCCCTACGAGCAGTACTTC.

CDR3 in amino acids: CATSRGPDEKLFF. DNA for the CDR3: TGTGCCACCAGCAGGGGGCCGGATGAAAAACTGTTTTTT. The chain recombines TRBV15 with TRBJ1-4; weak D call: TRBD1 (5 bases). The CDR3 length is 13 residues. Germline V gene lookup returns CDR1 LNHNV and CDR2 YYDKDF (reference sequence). V dropped 3 bases and J dropped 6 bases, with 8 bases sitting between them.

The chain uses TRBV11-3 and TRBJ1-2, with D hard to call. The germline gives CDR1 SGHNT, CDR2 YENEEA. Trimming shortened V by 1 base and J by 0 bases, and 9 bases separated the two germline ends. The CDR3 sequence is 15 residues long. CDR3 protein: CASSLGQTPNYGYTF. CDR3 sequence (DNA): TGTGCCAGCAGCTTAGGCCAGACTCCTAACTATGGCTACACCTTC.

DNA for the CDR3: TGTGCCAGCAGTCGGGACAGGGCTTACGAGCAGTACTTC. Amino acids: CASSRDRAYEQYF. The chain recombines TRBV12-3 or TRBV12-4 with TRBJ2-7; 9 bases line up with TRBD1. CDR3 length: 13 residues. V shed 5 bases and J 4 bases; nucleotides not matched to a gene: 3.

CDR3 protein: CSVDDRGFAGYTF. The CDR3 region has the DNA TGCAGCGTTGATGACAGGGGTTTTGCGGGCTACACCTTC. The rearrangement uses TRBV29-1 and TRBJ1-2; 8 bases match TRBD1. CDR1 and CDR2 from the germline V gene are SQVTM and ANQGSEA. CDR3 length: 13 amino acids. V dropped 3 bases and J dropped 8; count of bases not matched to a gene: 8.